Presented here are 2 T cell receptor beta chains from one specimen sequenced in a study of T cell changes during pregnancy in multiple sclerosis. The table came from immunoSEQ multiplex PCR; TCRdb's copy has only in-frame clones and leaves some out. Here the sample spans approximately 100,000 clones, 90% to 95% being singletons. The sample in question was peripheral blood, obtained before pregnancy. Every receptor here comes from a female donor with multiple sclerosis, enrolled in a pregnancy study.

The gene calls are TRBV19 and TRBJ1-2, with D possibly TRBD1 on 5 matching bases. The CDR3 runs 14 residues. CDR1 and CDR2 (germline): LNHDA, SQIVND (reference sequence). V was clipped by 5 bases and J by 4 bases, with 14 bases between them. CDR3 in amino acids: CASSSPGLVYGYTF. CDR3 bases: TGTGCCAGTAGTTCCCCAGGGCTTGTCTATGGCTACACCTTC.

This clone was seen a single time. The rearrangement links TRBV28 to TRBJ2-7; a weak D match, TRBD2 (6 bases). The CDR3 is 14 residues long. Germline-derived CDR1 and CDR2 are MDHEN and SYDVKM. Trimming took off 10 bases at V and 5 bases at J, with 21 bases between the two ends. CDR3 nucleotides: TGTGCCACCCAAAATCCAGGCAGGAGGGACGAGCAGTACTTC. Its translation: CATQNPGRRDEQYF.